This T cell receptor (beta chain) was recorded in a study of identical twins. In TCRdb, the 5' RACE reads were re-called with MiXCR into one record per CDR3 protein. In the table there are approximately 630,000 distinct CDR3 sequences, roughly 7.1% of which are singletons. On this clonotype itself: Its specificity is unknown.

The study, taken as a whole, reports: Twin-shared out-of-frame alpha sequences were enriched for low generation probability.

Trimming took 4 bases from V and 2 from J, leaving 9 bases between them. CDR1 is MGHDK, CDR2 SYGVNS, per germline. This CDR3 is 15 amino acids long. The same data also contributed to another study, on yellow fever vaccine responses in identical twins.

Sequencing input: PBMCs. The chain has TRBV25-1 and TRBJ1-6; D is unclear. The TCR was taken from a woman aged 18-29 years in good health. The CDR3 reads CASSGAGPYNSPLHF. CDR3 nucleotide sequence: TGTGCCAGCAGTGGGGCCGGGCCCTATAATTCACCCCTCCACTTT. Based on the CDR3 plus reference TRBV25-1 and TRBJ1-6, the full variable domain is EADIYQTPRYLVIGTGKKITLECSQTMGHDKMYWYQQDPGMELHLIHYSYGVNSTEKGDLSSESTVSRIRTEHFPLTLESARPSHTSQYLCASSGAGPYNSPLHFGNGTRLTVT.